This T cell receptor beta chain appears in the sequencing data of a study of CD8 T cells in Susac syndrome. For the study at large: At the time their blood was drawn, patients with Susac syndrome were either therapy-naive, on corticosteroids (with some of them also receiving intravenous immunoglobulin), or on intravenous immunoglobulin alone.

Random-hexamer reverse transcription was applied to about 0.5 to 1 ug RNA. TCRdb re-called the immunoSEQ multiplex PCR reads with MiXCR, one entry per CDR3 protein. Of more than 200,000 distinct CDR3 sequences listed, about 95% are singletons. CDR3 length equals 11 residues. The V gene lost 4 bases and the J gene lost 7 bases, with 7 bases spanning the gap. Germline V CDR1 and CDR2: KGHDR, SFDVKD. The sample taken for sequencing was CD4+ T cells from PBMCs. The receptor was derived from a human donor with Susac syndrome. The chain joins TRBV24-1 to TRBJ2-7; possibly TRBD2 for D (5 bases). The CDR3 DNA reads TGTGCCACCAGTGACCGGGGAGAGCAGTACTTC. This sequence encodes CATSDRGEQYF.